The 21 T cell receptor beta chains below were found in one sample sequenced in a study. Using its own MiXCR run on the RT-PCR reads, TCRdb lists one record per CDR3 protein. This sample has fewer than 800,000 distinct CDR3 sequences, with more than 13% found just once. Input material: memory CD4+ T cells from blood. The receptors here all came from a female donor in good health, serving as a healthy control.

The genes are TRBV10-3 and TRBJ2-3; D is possibly TRBD2 (6 bases). The V end lost 6 bases, the J end lost 1 base, and 17 bases lay between the germline ends. Germline V gene sequence: CDR1 ENHRY, CDR2 SYGVKD. The CDR3 runs 16 residues. CDR3 in amino acids: CAISPRGFEGTDTQYF. The CDR3 DNA reads TGTGCCATCAGCCCTCGGGGGTTTGAGGGCACAGATACGCAGTATTTT.

Only a few counts were recorded for this clonotype. J is TRBJ2-7 and V is TRBV19; 9 bases align to TRBD1. The V and J ends lost 6 bases and 9 bases, in that order; junction bases with no gene match: 12. The CDR3 covers 14 residues. Germline V gives CDR1 LNHDA, CDR2 SQIVND (reference sequence). The CDR3 DNA follows: TGTGCCAGTAGCCACCGGGACAGGGTATCTCTGCAGTACTTC. It translates to CASSHRDRVSLQYF. The entire variable domain, with the rest obtained from reference TRBV19 and TRBJ2-7, is as follows: DGGITQSPKYLFRKEGQNVTLSCEQNLNHDAMYWYRQDPGQGLRLIYYSQIVNDFQKGDIAEGYSVSREKKESFPLTVTSAQKNPTAFYLCASSHRDRVSLQYFGPGTRLTVT.

Many counts were recorded for this clonotype. This sequence joins TRBV5-1 and TRBJ2-1; 7 positions agree with TRBD1. V shed 0 bases, J shed 7 bases, and the junction held 7 bases outside the gene matches. Germline-derived CDR1 and CDR2 are SGHRS and YFSETQ. The CDR3 runs to 15 residues. Here the CDR3 reads CASSLATGVNNEQFF. The CDR3 DNA sequence: TGCGCCAGCAGCTTGGCCACAGGGGTTAATAATGAGCAGTTCTTC.

This clonotype was detected a few times. This chain connects TRBV20-1 to TRBJ2-5; the match to TRBD2 covers 14 bases. CDR3 size: 19 residues. CDR1 DFQATT and CDR2 SNEGSKA come from the germline V gene (reference sequence). The ends lost 3 bases at V and 1 base at J; junction bases unmatched: 13. The CDR3 DNA follows: TGCAGTGCTAGCCGACTAGCGGGAGGGCTATTCGGAATCCAAGAGACCCAGTACTTC. This sequence encodes CSASRLAGGLFGIQETQYF.

V usage is TRBV10-3 and J usage is TRBJ2-2; TRBD2 matches 7 bases. Germline loops: CDR1 ENHRY, CDR2 SYGVKD. The CDR3 totals 16 residues. V trimming: 10 bases; J trimming: 5 bases; junction bases outside the gene matches: 16. The CDR3 loop reads CATREGLILGTGELFF. CDR3 nucleotide sequence: TGTGCCACGAGGGAGGGTTTAATCCTGGGGACCGGGGAGCTGTTTTTT.

The V gene is TRBV11-1, the J gene TRBJ2-2; D perhaps matches TRBD1 (7 bases). This CDR3 has 17 residues. Trimming took off 4 bases at V and 4 bases at J, with 19 bases between the two ends. The germline V gene encodes CDR1 SGHAT and CDR2 FQDESV (reference sequence). CDR3 sequence: CASSYGKEGAGTGELFF. The DNA for the CDR3 is TGTGCCAGCAGCTACGGAAAGGAGGGGGCTGGCACCGGGGAGCTGTTTTTT.

Remarks on this clonotype: The junction shows a germline mismatch at one end, possibly a read error. The rearrangement joins TRBV3-1 to TRBJ2-5; the D gene is possibly TRBD2 (7 bases). The CDR3 extends over 14 amino acids. The germline gives CDR1 LGHDT, CDR2 YNNKEL (reference sequence). The CDR3: CDSSQVPIGGQQYF. The CDR3 DNA reads as TGTGACAGCAGCCAAGTACCCATCGGGGGGCAGCAGTACTTC.

This clonotype was detected only a few times. This chain joins TRBV20-1 and TRBJ2-7; 10 bases line up with TRBD2. From germline, CDR1 is DFQATT and CDR2 SNEGSKA (reference sequence). The V and J ends lost 0 bases and 4 bases, in that order; junction bases with no gene match: 9. The CDR3 spans 16 residues. The CDR3 here is CSARDKGSGGGYEQYF. The CDR3, as DNA: TGCAGTGCTAGAGATAAAGGAAGCGGGGGGGGGTACGAGCAGTACTTC.

The chain is built from TRBV12-3 or TRBV12-4 and TRBJ1-2; 12 bases align to TRBD1. The CDR3 runs 17 residues. Trimming cost V 7 bases and J 3 bases; bases outside gene matches: 12. The CDR3 reads CASTPPRGQGAYYGYTF. The CDR3 region has the DNA TGTGCCAGCACCCCACCCAGGGGACAGGGGGCTTACTATGGCTACACCTTC.

This clonotype was counted a few times. The chain combines TRBV7-9 with TRBJ2-3, with D perhaps given as TRBD1 or TRBD2 (5 bases each). V lost 6 bases and J 2 bases, leaving 9 bases between the germline ends. The CDR3 has 13 residues. Looked up from germline, CDR1 is SEHNR and CDR2 is FQNEAQ (reference sequence). The DNA for the CDR3 is TGTGCCAGCAGTATCGGGACCACAGATACGCAGTATTTT. As protein: CASSIGTTDTQYF.

The gene calls are TRBV5-1 and TRBJ2-2, with 7 nucleotides matching TRBD2. The junction had 12 bases not matched to a gene; V was cut back by 4 bases and J by 6 bases. This CDR3 has 16 residues. The V gene's germline CDR1 is SGHRS and CDR2 YFSETQ. The chain's CDR3 is CASSDRPGGVSGELFF. The CDR3 DNA reads TGCGCCAGCAGCGACCGACCGGGAGGCGTCTCCGGGGAGCTGTTTTTT.

CDR3 DNA sequence: TGCGCCAGCAGCGATTCGCAGGGGTCCAACGAGCAGTACTTC. It codes for CASSDSQGSNEQYF. The V gene is TRBV5-1, the J gene TRBJ2-7, with a possible D match to TRBD1 (6 bases). The CDR3 totals 14 residues. Trimming took 4 bases from V and 5 from J, leaving 16 bases between them. Germline CDR1 is SGHRS and CDR2 is YFSETQ. The whole variable domain, remainder taken from reference TRBV5-1 and TRBJ2-7, is KAGVTQTPRYLIKTRGQQVTLSCSPISGHRSVSWYQQTPGQGLQFLFEYFSETQRNKGNFPGRFSGRQFSNSRSEMNVSTLELGDSALYLCASSDSQGSNEQYFGPGTRLTVT.

This clonotype was recorded many times. The chain recombines TRBV4-3 with TRBJ1-4, with TRBD1 identical over 7 bases. Unmatched junction bases numbered 7, after V lost 1 base and J lost 5 bases. Germline V gene sequence: CDR1 LGHNA, CDR2 YSLEER. This CDR3 has 16 amino acids. CDR3 DNA sequence: TGCGCCAGCAGCCAAGTACTCGGGACAGCGAATGAAAAACTGTTTTTT. This encodes CASSQVLGTANEKLFF.

This clonotype was counted many times. V gene TRBV5-1 combines with J gene TRBJ2-4, with D possibly being TRBD1 (6 bases). Germline V gives CDR1 SGHRS, CDR2 YFSETQ. Trimming shortened V by 7 bases and J by 7 bases, and 21 bases separated the two germline ends. The CDR3 extends over 15 amino acids. Written as DNA, the CDR3 is TGCGCCAGCCGGGTAGAGACAGGAGAATGGAACATTCAGTACTTC. Its protein is CASRVETGEWNIQYF.

The V call is TRBV28, the J call TRBJ1-5; no firm D call. Trimming took off 4 bases at V and 7 bases at J, with 14 bases between the two ends. The CDR3 is made up of 14 amino acids. The germline CDR1 and CDR2 sequences are MDHEN and SYDVKM. The chain's CDR3 is CASSSPEGGQPQHF. The CDR3 nucleotides read TGTGCCAGCAGTTCCCCGGAGGGAGGGCAGCCCCAGCATTTT.

The genes are TRBV7-8 and TRBJ2-3; the D call may be TRBD1 or TRBD2 (7 bases each). Trimming shortened V by 4 bases and J by 5 bases, and 16 bases separated the two germline ends. The germline CDR1 and CDR2 sequences are SGHVS and FQNEAQ. The CDR3 runs to 15 residues. The CDR3 DNA sequence: TGTGCCAGCAGCTCAGAGGGGGCTAGCGGAGATACGCAGTATTTT. Encoded protein: CASSSEGASGDTQYF.

This clonotype showed up just a few times. The chain is built from TRBV27 and TRBJ2-5; D could derive from TRBD1 or TRBD2 (6 bases each). V was shortened by 10 bases and J by 0 bases, with 18 bases between the two germline ends. CDR3 length: 15 residues. The germline V gene has CDR1 MNHEY and CDR2 SMNVEV (reference sequence). CDR3 sequence reads: CATSQWGANQETQYF. CDR3 sequence (DNA): TGTGCCACCAGCCAATGGGGGGCCAACCAAGAGACCCAGTACTTC.

This clonotype was seen at least ten times. The chain employs TRBV15 and TRBJ2-5; 9 bases agree with TRBD1. The CDR3 totals 15 residues. V lost 0 bases to trimming and J lost 3 bases; unmatched junction nucleotides: 2. Germline loops: CDR1 LNHNV, CDR2 YYDKDF (reference sequence). The chain's CDR3 is CATSRDTGGEETQYF. The CDR3 DNA reads TGTGCCACCAGCAGAGACACAGGGGGCGAAGAGACCCAGTACTTC.

The chain has TRBV7-2 and TRBJ2-7; the D is unclear. V was shortened by 5 bases and J by 2 bases, with 13 bases between the two germline ends. CDR3 length: 14 residues. Germline loops: CDR1 SGHTA, CDR2 FQGNSA. CDR3: CASSRFGPAYEQYF. The DNA of the CDR3 is TGTGCCAGCAGCCGGTTCGGACCAGCCTACGAGCAGTACTTC.

The chain joins TRBV18 to TRBJ2-3; TRBD2 agrees at 8 bases. The V gene's germline CDR1 is KGHSH and CDR2 LQKENI. J was trimmed by 2 bases and V by 2 bases; bases with no gene match: 12. This CDR3 spans 18 amino acids. The CDR3 protein is CASSPYPPTSVNTDTQYF. The CDR3 DNA reads as TGTGCCAGCTCACCATACCCCCCGACTAGCGTAAACACAGATACGCAGTATTTT.

Only a few counts were recorded for this clonotype. The chain carries TRBV7-3 and TRBJ2-1; tentative D call: TRBD2 (6 bases). CDR1 and CDR2 (germline): SGHTA, FQGTGA. Trimming cost V 2 bases and J 10 bases, with 12 bases left between them. The CDR3 contains 13 residues. In DNA, the CDR3 is TGTGCCAGCAGCTTAGGAGGGCCAGAGGAGCAGTTCTTC. Translated, it gives CASSLGGPEEQFF.